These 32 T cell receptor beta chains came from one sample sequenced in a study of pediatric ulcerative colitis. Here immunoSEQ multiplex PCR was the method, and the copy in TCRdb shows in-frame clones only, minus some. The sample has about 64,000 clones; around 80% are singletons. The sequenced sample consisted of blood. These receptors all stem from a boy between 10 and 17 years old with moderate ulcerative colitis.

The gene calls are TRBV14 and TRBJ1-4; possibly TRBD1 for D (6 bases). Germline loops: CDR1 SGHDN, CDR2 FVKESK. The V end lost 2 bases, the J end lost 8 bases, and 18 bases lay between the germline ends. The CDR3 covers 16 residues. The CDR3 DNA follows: TGTGCCAGCAGCCAACTATATCCAGGGCAGGGGGAAAAACTGTTTTTT. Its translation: CASSQLYPGQGEKLFF.

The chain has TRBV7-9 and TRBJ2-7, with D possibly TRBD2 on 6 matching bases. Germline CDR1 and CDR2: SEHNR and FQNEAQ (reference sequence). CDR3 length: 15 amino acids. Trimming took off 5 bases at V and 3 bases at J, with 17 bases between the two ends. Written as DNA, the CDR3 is TGTGCCAGCAGCCGCAGGGAGCGGGCTGGCTACGAGCAGTACTTC. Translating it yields CASSRRERAGYEQYF. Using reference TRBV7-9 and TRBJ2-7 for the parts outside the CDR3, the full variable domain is DTGVSQNPRHKITKRGQNVTFRCDPISEHNRLYWYRQTLGQGPEFLTYFQNEAQLEKSRLLSDRFSAERPKGSFSTLEIQRTEQGDSAMYLCASSRRERAGYEQYFGPGTRLTVT.

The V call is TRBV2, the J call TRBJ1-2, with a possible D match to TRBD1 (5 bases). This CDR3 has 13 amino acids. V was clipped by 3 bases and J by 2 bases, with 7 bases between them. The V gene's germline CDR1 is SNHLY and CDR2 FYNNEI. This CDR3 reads CASSDGQNYGYTF. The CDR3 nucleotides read TGTGCCAGCAGTGATGGACAAAACTATGGCTACACCTTC.

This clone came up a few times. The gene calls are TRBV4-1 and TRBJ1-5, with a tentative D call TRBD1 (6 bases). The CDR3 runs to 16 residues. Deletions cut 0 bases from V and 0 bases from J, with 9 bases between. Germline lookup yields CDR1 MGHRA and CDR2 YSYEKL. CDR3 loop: CASSQEGTPSNQPQHF. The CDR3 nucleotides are TGCGCCAGCAGCCAAGAGGGGACACCTAGCAATCAGCCCCAGCATTTT.

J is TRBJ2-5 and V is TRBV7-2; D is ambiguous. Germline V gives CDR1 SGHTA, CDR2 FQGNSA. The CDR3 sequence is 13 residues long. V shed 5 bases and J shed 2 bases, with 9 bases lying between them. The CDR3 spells CASSQGRQETQYF. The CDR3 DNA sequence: TGTGCCAGCAGCCAAGGACGGCAAGAGACCCAGTACTTC.

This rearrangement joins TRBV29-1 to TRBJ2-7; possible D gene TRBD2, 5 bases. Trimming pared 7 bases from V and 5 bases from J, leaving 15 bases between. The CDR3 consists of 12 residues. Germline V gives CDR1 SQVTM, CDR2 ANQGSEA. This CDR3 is CSASERVDEQYF. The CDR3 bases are TGCAGCGCGTCTGAGAGGGTAGACGAGCAGTACTTC.

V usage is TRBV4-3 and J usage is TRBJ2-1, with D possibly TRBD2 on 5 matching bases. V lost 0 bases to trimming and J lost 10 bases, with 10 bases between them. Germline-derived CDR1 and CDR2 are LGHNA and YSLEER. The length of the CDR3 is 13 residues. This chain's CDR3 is CASSQDGEREQFF. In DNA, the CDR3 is TGCGCCAGCAGCCAAGATGGTGAGCGGGAGCAGTTCTTC.

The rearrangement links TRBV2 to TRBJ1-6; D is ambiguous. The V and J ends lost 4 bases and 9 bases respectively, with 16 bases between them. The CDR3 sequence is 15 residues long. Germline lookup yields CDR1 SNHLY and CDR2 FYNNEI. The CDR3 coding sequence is TGTGCCAGCAGTGCCTCCGGGCCGCGGGGTTCACCCCTCCACTTT. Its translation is CASSASGPRGSPLHF.

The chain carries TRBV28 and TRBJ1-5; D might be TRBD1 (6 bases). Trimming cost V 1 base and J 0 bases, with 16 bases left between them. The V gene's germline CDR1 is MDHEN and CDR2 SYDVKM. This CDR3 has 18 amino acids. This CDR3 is CASSLSRTDLISNQPQHF. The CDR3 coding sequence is TGTGCCAGCAGTTTATCCCGGACAGATTTAATTAGCAATCAGCCCCAGCATTTT.

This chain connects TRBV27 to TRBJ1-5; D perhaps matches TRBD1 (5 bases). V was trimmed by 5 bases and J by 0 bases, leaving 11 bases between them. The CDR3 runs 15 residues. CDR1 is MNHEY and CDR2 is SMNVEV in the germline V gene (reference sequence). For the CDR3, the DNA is TGTGCCAGCAGTCGTGACAGTTATAGCAATCAGCCCCAGCATTTT. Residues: CASSRDSYSNQPQHF.

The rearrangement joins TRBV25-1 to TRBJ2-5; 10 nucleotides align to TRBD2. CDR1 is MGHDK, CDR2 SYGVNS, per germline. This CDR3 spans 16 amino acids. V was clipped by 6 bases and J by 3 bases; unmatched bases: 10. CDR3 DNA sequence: TGTGCCAGCAGCGTACAGCGGGGGGGTAGGAAAGAGACCCAGTACTTC. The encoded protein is CASSVQRGGRKETQYF.

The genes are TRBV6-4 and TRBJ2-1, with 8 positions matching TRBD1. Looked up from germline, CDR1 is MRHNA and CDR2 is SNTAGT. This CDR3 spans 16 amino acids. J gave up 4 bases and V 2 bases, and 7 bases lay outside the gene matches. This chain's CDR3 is CASSDQATGEYNEQFF. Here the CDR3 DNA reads TGTGCCAGCAGTGACCAGGCGACAGGGGAATACAATGAGCAGTTCTTC.

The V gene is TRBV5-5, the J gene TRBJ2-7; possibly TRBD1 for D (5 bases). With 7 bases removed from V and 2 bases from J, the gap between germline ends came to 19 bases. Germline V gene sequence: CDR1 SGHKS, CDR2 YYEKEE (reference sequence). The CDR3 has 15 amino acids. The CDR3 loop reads CASGSRLTAPYEQYF. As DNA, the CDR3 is TGTGCCAGCGGGTCCCGACTGACAGCACCCTACGAGCAGTACTTC.

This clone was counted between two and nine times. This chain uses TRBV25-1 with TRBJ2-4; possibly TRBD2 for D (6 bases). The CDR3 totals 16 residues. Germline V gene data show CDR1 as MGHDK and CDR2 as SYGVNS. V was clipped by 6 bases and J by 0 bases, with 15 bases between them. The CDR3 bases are TGTGCCAGCAGCTATGAAACGGGACTAGCCAAAAACATTCAGTACTTC. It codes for CASSYETGLAKNIQYF.

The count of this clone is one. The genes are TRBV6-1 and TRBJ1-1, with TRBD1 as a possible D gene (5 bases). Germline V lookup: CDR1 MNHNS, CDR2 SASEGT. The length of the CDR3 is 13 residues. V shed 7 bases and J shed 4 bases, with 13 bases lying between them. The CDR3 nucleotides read TGTGCCAGCAAGAAGGGCGGGACCACTGAAGCTTTCTTT. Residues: CASKKGGTTEAFF.

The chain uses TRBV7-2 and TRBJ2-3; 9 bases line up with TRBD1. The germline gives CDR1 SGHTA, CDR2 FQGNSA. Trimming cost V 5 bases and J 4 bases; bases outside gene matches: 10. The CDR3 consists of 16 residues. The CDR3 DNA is TGTGCCAGCAGCAAGGACACAGGGGGCGGCGCAGATACGCAGTATTTT. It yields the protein CASSKDTGGGADTQYF.

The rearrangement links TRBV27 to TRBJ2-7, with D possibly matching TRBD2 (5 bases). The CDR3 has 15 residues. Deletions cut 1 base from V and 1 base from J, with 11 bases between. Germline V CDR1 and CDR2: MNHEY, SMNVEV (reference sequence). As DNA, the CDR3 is TGTGCCAGCAGTTTATATGGGAGCGGTTCCTACGAGCAGTACTTC. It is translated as CASSLYGSGSYEQYF.

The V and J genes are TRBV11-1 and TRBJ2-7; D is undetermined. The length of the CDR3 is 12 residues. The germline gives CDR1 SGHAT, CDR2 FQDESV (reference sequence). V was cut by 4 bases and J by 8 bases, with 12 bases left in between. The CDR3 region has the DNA TGTGCCAGCAGCTCCCTCCTCCGAAAGCAGTACTTC. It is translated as CASSSLLRKQYF.

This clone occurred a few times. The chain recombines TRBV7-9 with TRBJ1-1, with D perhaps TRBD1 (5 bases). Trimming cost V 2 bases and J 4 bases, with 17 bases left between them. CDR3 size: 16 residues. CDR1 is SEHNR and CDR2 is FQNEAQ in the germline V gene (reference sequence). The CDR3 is CASSLPKGQGSTEAFF. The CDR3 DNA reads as TGTGCCAGCAGCTTACCCAAGGGGCAGGGAAGCACTGAAGCTTTCTTT. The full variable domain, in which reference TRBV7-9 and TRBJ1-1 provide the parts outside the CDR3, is DTGVSQNPRHKITKRGQNVTFRCDPISEHNRLYWYRQTLGQGPEFLTYFQNEAQLEKSRLLSDRFSAERPKGSFSTLEIQRTEQGDSAMYLCASSLPKGQGSTEAFFGQGTRLTVV.

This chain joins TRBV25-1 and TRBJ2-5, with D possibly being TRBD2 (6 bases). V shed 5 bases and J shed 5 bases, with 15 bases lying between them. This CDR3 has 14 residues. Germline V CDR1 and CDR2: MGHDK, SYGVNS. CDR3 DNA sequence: TGTGCCAGCAGTCCCGCGGGGTCGGTGGAGACCCAGTACTTC. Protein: CASSPAGSVETQYF. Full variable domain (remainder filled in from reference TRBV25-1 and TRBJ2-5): EADIYQTPRYLVIGTGKKITLECSQTMGHDKMYWYQQDPGMELHLIHYSYGVNSTEKGDLSSESTVSRIRTEHFPLTLESARPSHTSQYLCASSPAGSVETQYFGPGTRLLVL.

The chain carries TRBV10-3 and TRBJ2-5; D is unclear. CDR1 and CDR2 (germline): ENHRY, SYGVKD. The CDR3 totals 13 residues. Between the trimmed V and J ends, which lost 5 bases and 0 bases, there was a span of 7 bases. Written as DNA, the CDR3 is TGTGCCATCAGTTTTGACAACCAAGAGACCCAGTACTTC. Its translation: CAISFDNQETQYF.

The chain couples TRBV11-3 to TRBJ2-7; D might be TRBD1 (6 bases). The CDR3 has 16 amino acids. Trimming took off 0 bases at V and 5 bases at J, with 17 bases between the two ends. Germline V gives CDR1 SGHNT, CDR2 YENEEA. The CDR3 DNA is TGTGCCAGCAGCTTAGATGGAAGAGGGGGAGAGGACGAGCAGTACTTC. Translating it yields CASSLDGRGGEDEQYF.

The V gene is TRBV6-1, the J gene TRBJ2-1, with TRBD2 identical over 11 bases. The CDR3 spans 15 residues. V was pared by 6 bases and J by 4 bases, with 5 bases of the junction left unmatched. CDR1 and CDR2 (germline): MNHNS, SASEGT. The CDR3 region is CASRSTSGVYNEQFF. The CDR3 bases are TGTGCCAGCAGGTCGACTAGCGGGGTATACAATGAGCAGTTCTTC.

CDR3 sequence (DNA): TGTGCCAGTAGTATGAACAGGGGGCTTGGCGAGCAGTACTTC. Its translation is CASSMNRGLGEQYF. The V gene is TRBV19, the J gene TRBJ2-7; 9 bases match TRBD1. Germline V CDR1 and CDR2: LNHDA, SQIVND (reference sequence). V dropped 3 bases and J dropped 6; count of bases not matched to a gene: 6. The CDR3 extends over 14 amino acids.

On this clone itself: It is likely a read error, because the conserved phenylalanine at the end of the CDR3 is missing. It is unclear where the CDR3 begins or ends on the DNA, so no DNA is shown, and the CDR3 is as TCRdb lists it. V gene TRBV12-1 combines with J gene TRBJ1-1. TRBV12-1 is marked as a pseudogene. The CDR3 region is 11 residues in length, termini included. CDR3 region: CASSPEVESTE.

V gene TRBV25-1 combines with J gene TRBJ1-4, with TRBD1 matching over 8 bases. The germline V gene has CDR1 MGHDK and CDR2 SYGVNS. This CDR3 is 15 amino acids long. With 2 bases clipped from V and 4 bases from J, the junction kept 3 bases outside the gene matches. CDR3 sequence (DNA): TGTGCCAGCAGTGAAGGGACAGGCGGTAATGAAAAACTGTTTTTT. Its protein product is CASSEGTGGNEKLFF.

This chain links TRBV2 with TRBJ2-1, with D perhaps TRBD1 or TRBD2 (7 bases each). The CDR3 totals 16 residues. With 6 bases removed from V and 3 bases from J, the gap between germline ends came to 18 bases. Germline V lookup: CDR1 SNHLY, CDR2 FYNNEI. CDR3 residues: CASSGGTVGVYNEQFF. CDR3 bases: TGTGCCAGCAGCGGGGGGACAGTTGGTGTCTACAATGAGCAGTTCTTC.

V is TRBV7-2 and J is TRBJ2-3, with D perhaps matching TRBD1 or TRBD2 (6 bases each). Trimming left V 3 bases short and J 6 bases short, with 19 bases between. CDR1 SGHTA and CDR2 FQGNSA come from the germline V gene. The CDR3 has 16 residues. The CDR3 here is CASSFQGGSVRDTQYF. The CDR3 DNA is TGTGCCAGCAGCTTCCAAGGGGGGAGCGTCAGGGATACGCAGTATTTT.

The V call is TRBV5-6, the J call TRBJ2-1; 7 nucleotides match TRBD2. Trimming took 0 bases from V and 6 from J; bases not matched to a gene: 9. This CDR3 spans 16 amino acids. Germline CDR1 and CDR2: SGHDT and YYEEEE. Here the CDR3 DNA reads TGTGCCAGCAGCTTGGCCTTCGCGGGAGACGGCAATGAGCAGTTCTTC. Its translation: CASSLAFAGDGNEQFF.

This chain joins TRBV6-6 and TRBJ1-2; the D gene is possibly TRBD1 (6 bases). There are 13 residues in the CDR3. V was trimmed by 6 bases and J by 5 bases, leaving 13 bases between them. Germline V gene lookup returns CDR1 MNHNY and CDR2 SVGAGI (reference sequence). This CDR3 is CASRQGHPYGYTF. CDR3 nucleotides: TGTGCCAGCAGGCAGGGACACCCTTATGGCTACACCTTC.

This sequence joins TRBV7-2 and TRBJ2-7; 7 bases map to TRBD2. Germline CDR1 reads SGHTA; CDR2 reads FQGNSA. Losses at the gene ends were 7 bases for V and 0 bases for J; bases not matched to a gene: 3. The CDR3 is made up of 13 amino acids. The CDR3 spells CASTWGGSYEQYF. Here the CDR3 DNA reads TGTGCCAGCACCTGGGGGGGCTCCTACGAGCAGTACTTC.

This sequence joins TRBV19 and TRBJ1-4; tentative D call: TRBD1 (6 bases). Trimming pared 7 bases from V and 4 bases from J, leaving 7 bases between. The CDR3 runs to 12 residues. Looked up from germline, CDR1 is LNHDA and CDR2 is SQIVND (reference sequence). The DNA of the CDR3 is TGTGCCAGTAAGGACAGTAATGAAAAACTGTTTTTT. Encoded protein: CASKDSNEKLFF.